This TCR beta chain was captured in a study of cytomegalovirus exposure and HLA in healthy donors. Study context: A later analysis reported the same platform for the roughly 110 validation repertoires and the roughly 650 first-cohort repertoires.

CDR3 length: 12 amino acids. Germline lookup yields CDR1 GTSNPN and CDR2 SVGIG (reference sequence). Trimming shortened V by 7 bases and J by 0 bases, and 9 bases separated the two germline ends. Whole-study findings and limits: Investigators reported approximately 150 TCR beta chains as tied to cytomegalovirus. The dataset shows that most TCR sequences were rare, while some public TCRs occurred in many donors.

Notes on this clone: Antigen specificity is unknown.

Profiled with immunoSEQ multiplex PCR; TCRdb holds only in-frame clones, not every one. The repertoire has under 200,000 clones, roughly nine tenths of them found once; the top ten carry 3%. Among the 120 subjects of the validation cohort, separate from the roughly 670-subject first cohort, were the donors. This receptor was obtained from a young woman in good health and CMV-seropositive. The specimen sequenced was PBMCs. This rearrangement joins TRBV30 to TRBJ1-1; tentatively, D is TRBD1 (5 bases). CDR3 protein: CALGLMNTEAFF. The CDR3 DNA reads TGTGCCTTGGGACTTATGAACACTGAAGCTTTCTTT.